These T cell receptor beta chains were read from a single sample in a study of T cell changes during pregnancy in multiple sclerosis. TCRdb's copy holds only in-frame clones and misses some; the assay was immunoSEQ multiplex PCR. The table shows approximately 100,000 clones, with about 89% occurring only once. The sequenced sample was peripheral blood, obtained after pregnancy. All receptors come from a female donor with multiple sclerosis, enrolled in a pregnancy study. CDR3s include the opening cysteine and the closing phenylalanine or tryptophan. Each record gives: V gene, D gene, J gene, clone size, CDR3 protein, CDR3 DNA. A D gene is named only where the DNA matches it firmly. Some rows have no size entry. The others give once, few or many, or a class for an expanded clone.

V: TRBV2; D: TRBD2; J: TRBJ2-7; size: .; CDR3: CASNLREGPSTYEQYF; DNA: TGTGCCAGCAACCTAAGGGAGGGTCCCTCCACCTACGAGCAGTACTTC
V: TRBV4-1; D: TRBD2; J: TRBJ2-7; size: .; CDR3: CASSRWTSGDSYEQYF; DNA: TGCGCCAGCAGCCGCTGGACTAGCGGGGACTCCTACGAGCAGTACTTC
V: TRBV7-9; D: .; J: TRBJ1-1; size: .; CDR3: CASSLVRGYTEAFF; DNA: TGTGCCAGCAGCTTAGTCCGAGGGTACACTGAAGCTTTCTTT
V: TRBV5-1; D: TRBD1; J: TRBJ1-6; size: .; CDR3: CASSLGQGGSPLHF; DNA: TGCGCCAGCAGCCTCGGACAGGGAGGTTCACCCCTCCACTTT
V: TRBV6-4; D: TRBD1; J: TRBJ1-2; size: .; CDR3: CASSAGQGDGYTF; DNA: TGTGCCAGCAGTGCAGGACAGGGGGATGGCTACACCTTC
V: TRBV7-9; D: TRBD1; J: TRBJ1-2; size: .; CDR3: CASSPKTGKEGGYTF; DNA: TGTGCCAGCAGCCCGAAGACAGGGAAAGAAGGTGGCTACACCTTC
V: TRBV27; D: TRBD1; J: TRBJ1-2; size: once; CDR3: CASTSLGQGSSPYGYTF; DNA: TGTGCCAGCACCTCCCTTGGACAGGGCTCTAGTCCCTATGGCTACACCTTC
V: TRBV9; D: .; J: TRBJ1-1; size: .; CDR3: CASSVALQGTEAFF; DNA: TGTGCCAGCAGCGTAGCCCTACAGGGCACTGAAGCTTTCTTT
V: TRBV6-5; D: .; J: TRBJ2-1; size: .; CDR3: CASNPGTYQFF; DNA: TGTGCCAGCAATCCCGGGACATATCAGTTCTTC
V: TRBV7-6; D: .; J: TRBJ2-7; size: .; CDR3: CASSTDIREQYF; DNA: TGTGCCAGCAGCACGGACATACGGGAGCAGTACTTC
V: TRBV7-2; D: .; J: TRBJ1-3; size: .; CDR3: CASSLPQGTGNTIYF; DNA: TGTGCCAGCAGCTTACCCCAGGGGACTGGAAACACCATATATTTT
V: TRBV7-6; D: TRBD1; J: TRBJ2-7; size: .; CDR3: CASSHGTGLYEQYF; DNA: TGTGCCAGCAGCCATGGGACAGGTCTCTACGAGCAGTACTTC
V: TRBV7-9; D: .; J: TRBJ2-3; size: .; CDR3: CASSLPSSRTDTQYF; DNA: TGTGCCAGCAGCTTACCCTCCTCGCGGACAGATACGCAGTATTTT
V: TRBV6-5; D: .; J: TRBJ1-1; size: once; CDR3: CASSYSGMKGSTFF; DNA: TGTGCCAGCAGTTACTCGGGGATGAAGGGGTCAACTTTCTTT
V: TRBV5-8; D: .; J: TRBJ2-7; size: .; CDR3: CASGQVDSYEQYF; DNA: TGTGCCAGCGGGCAGGTTGATTCCTACGAGCAGTACTTC
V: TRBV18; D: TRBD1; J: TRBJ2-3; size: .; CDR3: CASSPPQGGTDTQYF; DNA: TGTGCCAGCTCACCACCTCAGGGGGGCACAGATACGCAGTATTTT
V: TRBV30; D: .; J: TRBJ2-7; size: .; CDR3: CAWSFYGSPYEQYF; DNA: TGTGCCTGGAGTTTTTACGGGAGCCCCTACGAGCAGTACTTC
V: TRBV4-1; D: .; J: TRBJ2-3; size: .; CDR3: CASSQDASVGDTQYF; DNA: TGCGCCAGCAGCCAAGACGCATCGGTTGGAGATACGCAGTATTTT
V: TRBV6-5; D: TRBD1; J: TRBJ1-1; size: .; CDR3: CASSVWTGNTEAFF; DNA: TGTGCCAGCAGTGTATGGACAGGGAACACTGAAGCTTTCTTT
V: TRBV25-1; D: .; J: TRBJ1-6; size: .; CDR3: CASSLSGNRYNSPLHF; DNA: TGTGCCAGCAGTCTAAGTGGTAACCGCTATAATTCACCCCTCCACTTT
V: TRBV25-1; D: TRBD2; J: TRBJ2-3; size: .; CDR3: CASSDDSKRGADTQYF; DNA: TGTGCCAGCAGCGATGACTCCAAGCGGGGGGCAGATACGCAGTATTTT
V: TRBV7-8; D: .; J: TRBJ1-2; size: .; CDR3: CASSPRRPPRIYGYTF; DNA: TGTGCCAGCAGTCCAAGGAGGCCCCCGAGGATCTATGGCTACACCTTC
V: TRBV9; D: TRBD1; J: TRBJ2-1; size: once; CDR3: CASSPRGGQGWLGEQFF; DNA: TGTGCCAGCAGCCCCCGTGGCGGACAGGGGTGGCTCGGGGAGCAGTTCTTC
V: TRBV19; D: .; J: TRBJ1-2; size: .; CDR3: CASSPAGKLSYGYTF; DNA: TGTGCCAGTAGCCCCGCGGGGAAGTTGTCCTATGGCTACACCTTC
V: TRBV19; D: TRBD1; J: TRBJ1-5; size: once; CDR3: CASSIRDRGQPQHF; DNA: TGTGCCAGTAGTATCCGGGACAGGGGTCAGCCCCAGCATTTT
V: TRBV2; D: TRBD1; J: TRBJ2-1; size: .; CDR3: CASSLRGPFYNEQFF; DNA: TGTGCCAGCAGCCTAAGGGGGCCATTTTACAATGAGCAGTTCTTC
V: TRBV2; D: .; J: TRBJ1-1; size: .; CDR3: CASRGGNKGSEAFF; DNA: TGTGCCAGCAGGGGAGGCAACAAAGGATCTGAAGCTTTCTTT
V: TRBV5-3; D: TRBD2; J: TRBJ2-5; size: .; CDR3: CARSSLTGGNTSGGLWETQYF; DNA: TGTGCCAGAAGCTCTTTGACAGGGGGGAACACTAGCGGGGGGTTATGGGAGACCCAGTACTTC
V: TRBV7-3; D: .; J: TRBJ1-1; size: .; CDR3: CASSSQGYTEAFF; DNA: TGTGCCAGCAGCTCACAGGGCTACACTGAAGCTTTCTTT
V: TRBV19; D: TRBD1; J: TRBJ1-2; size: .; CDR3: CASSTTGGGYGYTF; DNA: TGTGCCAGTAGTACCACAGGGGGCGGCTATGGCTACACCTTC
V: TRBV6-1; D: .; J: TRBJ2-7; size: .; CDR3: CASSHDGTSFYEQYF; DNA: TGTGCCAGCAGCCACGACGGTACTAGCTTCTACGAGCAGTACTTC
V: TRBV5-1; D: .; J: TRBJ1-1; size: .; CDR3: CASSLRRDTEAFF; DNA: TGCGCCAGCAGCCTACGGAGGGACACTGAAGCTTTCTTT
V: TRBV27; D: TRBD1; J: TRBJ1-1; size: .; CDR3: CASSLSGQGRIEAFF; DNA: TGTGCCAGCAGTTTGTCTGGACAGGGGCGCATTGAAGCTTTCTTT
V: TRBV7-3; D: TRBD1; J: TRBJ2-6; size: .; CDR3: CASSLGQGWLSGANVLTF; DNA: TGTGCCAGCAGCCTAGGACAGGGCTGGCTTTCTGGGGCCAACGTCCTGACTTTC
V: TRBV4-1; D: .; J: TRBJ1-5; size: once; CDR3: CASSQEGSTGSQHF; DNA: TGCGCCAGCAGCCAAGAAGGGTCGACGGGGTCCCAGCATTTT
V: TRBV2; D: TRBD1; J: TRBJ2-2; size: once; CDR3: CASTPDRVTGELFF; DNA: TGTGCCAGCACCCCCGACAGGGTAACCGGGGAGCTGTTTTTT
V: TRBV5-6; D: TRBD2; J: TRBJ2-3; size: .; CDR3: CASSPGLAGSPFLTDTQYF; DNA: TGTGCCAGCAGCCCGGGACTAGCAGGATCCCCCTTCCTCACAGATACGCAGTATTTT
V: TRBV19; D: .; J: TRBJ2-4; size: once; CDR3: CASSTGLKNIQYF; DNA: TGTGCCAGTAGTACCGGACTGAAAAACATTCAGTACTTC
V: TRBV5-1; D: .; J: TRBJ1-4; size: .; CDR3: CASSLTHPSGEGEKLFF; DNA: TGCGCCAGCAGCTTGACCCATCCTTCAGGGGAGGGTGAAAAACTGTTTTTT
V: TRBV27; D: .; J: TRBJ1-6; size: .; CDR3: CAARGNYNSPLHF; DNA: TGTGCCGCTAGGGGTAACTATAATTCACCCCTCCACTTT
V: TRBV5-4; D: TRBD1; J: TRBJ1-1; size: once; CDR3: CASSLGQGAEAFF; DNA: TGTGCCAGCAGCTTGGGGCAGGGGGCAGAAGCTTTCTTT
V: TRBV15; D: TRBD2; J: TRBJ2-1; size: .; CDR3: CATSSGAGGGREQFF; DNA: TGTGCCACCAGCAGTGGGGCGGGGGGCGGAAGGGAGCAGTTCTTC
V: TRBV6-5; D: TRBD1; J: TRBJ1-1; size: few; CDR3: CASSYPDREKAFF; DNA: TGTGCCAGCAGTTACCCCGACAGGGAAAAAGCTTTCTTT
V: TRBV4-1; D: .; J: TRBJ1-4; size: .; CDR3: CASSQDLAVTNEKLFF; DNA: TGCGCCAGCAGCCAAGATCTTGCGGTGACTAATGAAAAACTGTTTTTT
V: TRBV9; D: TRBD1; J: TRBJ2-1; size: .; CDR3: CASSARQGWDNEQFF; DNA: TGTGCCAGCAGCGCACGACAGGGGTGGGACAATGAGCAGTTCTTC
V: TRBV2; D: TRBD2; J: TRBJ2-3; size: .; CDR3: CASRPGTSGTDTQYF; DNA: TGTGCCAGCAGGCCCGGGACTAGCGGTACAGATACGCAGTATTTT
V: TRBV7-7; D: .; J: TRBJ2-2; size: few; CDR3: CASSSSSSGDTGELFF; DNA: TGTGCTAGCAGCTCCTCAAGCTCCGGGGACACCGGGGAGCTGTTTTTT
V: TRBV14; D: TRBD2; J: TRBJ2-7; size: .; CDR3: CASRAGTSGVGEQYF; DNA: TGTGCCAGCAGGGCCGGGACTAGCGGGGTGGGCGAGCAGTACTTC
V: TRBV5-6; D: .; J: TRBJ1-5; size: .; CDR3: CASSLQGILQPQHF; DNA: TGTGCCAGCAGCCTCCAGGGGATTTTACAGCCCCAGCATTTT
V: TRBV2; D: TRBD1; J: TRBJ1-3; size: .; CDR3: CASSELDRGYTIYF; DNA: TGTGCCAGCAGTGAGTTAGACAGGGGGTACACCATATATTTT
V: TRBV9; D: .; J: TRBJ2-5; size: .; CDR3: CASSGWGGVGETQYF; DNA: TGTGCCAGCAGTGGGTGGGGCGGGGTAGGAGAGACCCAGTACTTC
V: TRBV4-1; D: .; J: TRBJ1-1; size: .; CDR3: CASSQDLPGEAFF; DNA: TGCGCCAGCAGCCAAGATCTTCCAGGTGAAGCTTTCTTT
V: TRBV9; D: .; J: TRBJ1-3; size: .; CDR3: CASSGVLSGAGNTIYF; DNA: TGTGCCAGCAGCGGGGTACTATCAGGGGCTGGAAACACCATATATTTT
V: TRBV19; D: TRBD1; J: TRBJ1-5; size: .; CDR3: CASSSDRGQGGINQPQHF; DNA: TGTGCCAGTAGCTCCGACAGGGGACAGGGGGGGATCAATCAGCCCCAGCATTTT
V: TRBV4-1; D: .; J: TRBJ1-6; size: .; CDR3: CASSQEEGDFESPLHF; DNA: TGCGCCAGCAGCCAAGAAGAAGGGGACTTTGAGTCACCCCTCCACTTT
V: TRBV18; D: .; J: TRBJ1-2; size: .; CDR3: CASSSWTGINYGYTF; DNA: TGTGCCAGCTCATCCTGGACGGGAATTAACTATGGCTACACCTTC
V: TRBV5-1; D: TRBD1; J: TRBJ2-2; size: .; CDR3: CASSSTPPDRWSGELFF; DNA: TGCGCCAGCAGCTCCACCCCCCCGGACAGGTGGAGCGGGGAGCTGTTTTTT
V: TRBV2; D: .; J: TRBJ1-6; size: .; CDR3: CASSEDSPRGSPLHF; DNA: TGTGCCAGCAGTGAGGACAGTCCTAGGGGTTCACCCCTCCACTTT